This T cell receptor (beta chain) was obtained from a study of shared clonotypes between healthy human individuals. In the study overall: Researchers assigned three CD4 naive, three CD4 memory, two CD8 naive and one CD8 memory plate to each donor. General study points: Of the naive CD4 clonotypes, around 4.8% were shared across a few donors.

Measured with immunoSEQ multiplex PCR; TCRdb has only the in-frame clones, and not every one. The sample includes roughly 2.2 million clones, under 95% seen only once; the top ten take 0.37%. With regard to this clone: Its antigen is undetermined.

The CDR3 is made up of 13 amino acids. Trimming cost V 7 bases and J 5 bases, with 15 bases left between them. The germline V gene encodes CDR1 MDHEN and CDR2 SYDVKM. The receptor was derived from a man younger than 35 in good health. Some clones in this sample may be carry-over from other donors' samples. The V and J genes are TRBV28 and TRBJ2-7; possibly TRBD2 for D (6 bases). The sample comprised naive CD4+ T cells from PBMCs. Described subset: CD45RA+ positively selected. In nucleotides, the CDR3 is TGTGCCAGCATCCAGCGGGTTCCCCACGAGCAGTACTTC. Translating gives CASIQRVPHEQYF. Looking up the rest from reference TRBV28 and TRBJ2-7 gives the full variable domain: DVKVTQSSRYLVKRTGEKVFLECVQDMDHENMFWYRQDPGLGLRLIYFSYDVKMKEKGDIPEGYSVSREKKERFSLILESASTNQTSMYLCASIQRVPHEQYFGPGTRLTVT.